The rows below give T cell receptor beta chains drawn from one sample of a study of regulatory dendritic cells for organ transplantation. Their target antigens are unknown. Generated by immunoSEQ multiplex PCR, the TCRdb table keeps only in-frame clones and is missing some. In the table there are under 15,000 clones, approximately 75% of which are singletons. Sequencing input: naive CD8+ T cells from blood cultured with regulatory dendritic cells. Receptors originate from a human donor in good health. The CDR3 runs from the conserved cysteine through the conserved F or W. D genes are given only for firm matches. Not every row has a clone size; where given, it reads once, few, many or a size class.

CDR3	DNA	V	J	length	D	size
CASSPGMGGYEQYF	TGTGCCAGCAGTCCAGGGATGGGAGGATACGAGCAGTACTTC	TRBV5-5	TRBJ2-7	14	.	few
CSVESNEYEQYF	TGCAGCGTTGAATCGAACGAGTACGAGCAGTACTTC	TRBV29-1	TRBJ2-7	12	.	.
CASRRSGASTDTQYF	TGTGCCAGCAGGAGGAGCGGGGCCAGCACAGATACGCAGTATTTT	TRBV2	TRBJ2-3	15	TRBD2	few
CASSQDNRGYEQYF	TGCGCCAGCAGCCAAGATAACAGGGGATACGAGCAGTACTTC	TRBV4-3	TRBJ2-7	14	TRBD1	.
CASSTDRGTYNEQFF	TGTGCCAGTAGTACGGACCGGGGGACCTACAATGAGCAGTTCTTC	TRBV19	TRBJ2-1	15	.	.
CASSPVVWTPGQDTDTQYF	TGTGCCAGCAGCCCTGTAGTTTGGACGCCGGGACAAGACACAGATACGCAGTATTTT	TRBV4-2	TRBJ2-3	19	.	.
CAISDIAGTDTQYF	TGTGCCATCAGTGATATAGCGGGGACAGATACGCAGTATTTT	TRBV10-3	TRBJ2-3	14	TRBD2	.
CASSLSTYNEQFF	TGTGCCAGCAGTTTGTCTACCTACAATGAGCAGTTCTTC	TRBV27	TRBJ2-1	13	.	.
CASSVGTSGAETQYF	TGTGCCAGCAGCGTAGGTACTAGCGGGGCAGAGACCCAGTACTTC	TRBV9	TRBJ2-5	15	TRBD2	.
CSATTLAGGYNEQFF	TGCAGCGCTACGACCCTAGCGGGGGGTTACAATGAGCAGTTCTTC	TRBV29-1	TRBJ2-1	15	TRBD2	.
CASSLEQGGYTF	TGTGCCAGCAGCTTAGAACAGGGGGGCTACACCTTC	TRBV7-9	TRBJ1-2	12	TRBD1	.
CASSLDRTFGNTIYF	TGCGCCAGCAGCTTGGACAGGACGTTCGGAAACACCATATATTTT	TRBV5-1	TRBJ1-3	15	.	few
CASSQAREDEQFF	TGCGCCAGCAGCCAAGCCAGGGAGGATGAGCAGTTCTTC	TRBV4-3	TRBJ2-1	13	.	.
CAISESQAGGGNTIYF	TGTGCCATCAGTGAGTCTCAAGCAGGGGGTGGAAACACCATATATTTT	TRBV10-3	TRBJ1-3	16	TRBD1	.
CASSVDGGVSYEQYF	TGTGCCAGCAGCGTAGATGGCGGGGTTTCCTACGAGCAGTACTTC	TRBV9	TRBJ2-7	15	.	few
CASTPGRGTDTQYF	TGTGCCAGCACCCCGGGCAGGGGCACAGATACGCAGTATTTT	TRBV5-5	TRBJ2-3	14	.	.
CASSQGVNTEAFF	TGTGCCAGCAGCCAGGGCGTGAACACTGAAGCTTTCTTT	TRBV14	TRBJ1-1	13	.	medium-sized
CAGSSGQAEAFF	TGTGCCGGCAGCTCCGGACAGGCTGAAGCTTTCTTT	TRBV5-4	TRBJ1-1	12	TRBD1	.
CASSQDDQGGYNEQFF	TGCGCCAGCAGCCAAGATGATCAGGGTGGATACAATGAGCAGTTCTTC	TRBV4-1	TRBJ2-1	16	.	.
CASSYSGGASYNEQFF	TGTGCCAGCAGTTACAGCGGGGGGGCGTCCTACAATGAGCAGTTCTTC	TRBV6-5	TRBJ2-1	16	TRBD2	.
CASSQGTGIGNTIYF	TGTGCCAGCAGCCAAGGGACAGGGATTGGAAACACCATATATTTT	TRBV6-5	TRBJ1-3	15	TRBD1	.
CASFSPPGAGDEQFF	TGTGCCAGTTTCTCACCCCCAGGGGCGGGGGATGAGCAGTTCTTC	TRBV19	TRBJ2-1	15	.	.
CASSSGLAEYEQYF	TGTGCCAGCAGCTCGGGACTAGCGGAATACGAGCAGTACTTC	TRBV7-9	TRBJ2-7	14	TRBD2	.
CASSLEGAPRNSPLHF	TGTGCCAGCAGCTTAGAAGGGGCGCCCCGGAATTCACCCCTCCACTTT	TRBV11-1	TRBJ1-6	16	.	.
CASSKILAGGIDTQYF	TGTGCCAGCAGTAAGATTCTAGCGGGGGGGATAGATACGCAGTATTTT	TRBV27	TRBJ2-3	16	TRBD2	.
CASSPAGQTYEQYF	TGTGCCAGCTCCCCCGCGGGACAGACCTACGAGCAGTACTTC	TRBV7-9	TRBJ2-7	14	.	.
CASSEARGTTYEQYF	TGTGCCAGCAGTGAAGCGCGCGGGACTACCTACGAGCAGTACTTC	TRBV2	TRBJ2-7	15	TRBD2	.
CASSLGQGAIEQFF	TGTGCCAGCAGCCTGGGACAGGGGGCGATTGAGCAGTTCTTC	TRBV11-2	TRBJ2-1	14	TRBD1	.
CASSPPERGQETQYF	TGTGCCAGCTCACCACCGGAGCGGGGTCAAGAGACCCAGTACTTC	TRBV18	TRBJ2-5	15	TRBD2	once
CASSLNRGTGAYEQYF	TGTGCCAGCAGCTTAAATCGTGGGACAGGGGCCTACGAGCAGTACTTC	TRBV7-9	TRBJ2-7	16	TRBD1	few
CASRSGNQETQYF	TGTGCCAGCAGATCCGGGAACCAAGAGACCCAGTACTTC	TRBV7-9	TRBJ2-5	13	.	.
CASSHGLGSYEQYF	TGCGCCAGCAGCCATGGACTAGGTAGCTACGAGCAGTACTTC	TRBV11-2	TRBJ2-7	14	TRBD2	.
CASSGGQALYGYTF	TGTGCCAGCAGTGGGGGACAGGCCCTCTATGGCTACACCTTC	TRBV6-5	TRBJ1-2	14	TRBD1	.
CASSSPGEGYEQYF	TGTGCCAGCAGTTCCCCAGGGGAGGGCTACGAGCAGTACTTC	TRBV28	TRBJ2-7	14	.	.
CASSIGTSGEMETQYF	TGTGCCAGCAGTATTGGGACTAGCGGGGAAATGGAGACCCAGTACTTC	TRBV2	TRBJ2-5	16	TRBD2	.
CASSLAMNTEAFF	TGTGCCAGCAGCTTAGCTATGAACACTGAAGCTTTCTTT	TRBV13	TRBJ1-1	13	.	few
CASSSGGNYGYTF	TGTGCCAGCAGTTCAGGGGGCAACTATGGCTACACCTTC	TRBV27	TRBJ1-2	13	TRBD1	.
CASSLPGVGQPQHF	TGTGCCAGCAGTTTACCAGGGGTCGGTCAGCCCCAGCATTTT	TRBV27	TRBJ1-5	14	.	.
CASSVDSLAEEDTQYF	TGTGCCAGCAGCGTAGACTCCCTAGCGGAGGAGGATACGCAGTATTTT	TRBV9	TRBJ2-3	16	TRBD2	.
CASSNPQGANTEAFF	TGTGCCAGCAGTAATCCGCAGGGGGCGAACACTGAAGCTTTCTTT	TRBV6-5	TRBJ1-1	15	TRBD1	.
CASSEAVTLGNTIYF	TGTGCCAGCAGTGAAGCTGTCACTCTAGGAAACACCATATATTTT	TRBV2	TRBJ1-3	15	.	.
CASSYYGVLQETQYF	TGTGCCAGCAGTTACTACGGGGTCCTCCAAGAGACCCAGTACTTC	TRBV6-5	TRBJ2-5	15	.	.
CASSLGGGPGSYEQYF	TGTGCCAGCAGCTTAGGGGGGGGGCCGGGTTCGTACGAGCAGTACTTC	TRBV13	TRBJ2-7	16	.	.
CASSNRQGVSLNNEQFF	TGTGCCAGCAGCAATAGACAGGGGGTTTCTCTTAATAATGAGCAGTTCTTC	TRBV9	TRBJ2-1	17	TRBD1	once
CASSLGQTNTEAFF	TGTGCCAGCAGCTTAGGACAAACCAACACTGAAGCTTTCTTT	TRBV7-2	TRBJ1-1	14	.	.
CASSFSQRSEDEQYF	TGTGCCAGTAGTTTCTCCCAGAGATCCGAGGACGAGCAGTACTTC	TRBV19	TRBJ2-7	15	.	.
CASSDPQRGGFNEQFF	TGTGCCAGCAGCGACCCTCAGCGGGGGGGCTTCAATGAGCAGTTCTTC	TRBV9	TRBJ2-1	16	TRBD2	.
CASSVPDRFGTEAFF	TGTGCCAGCAGTGTCCCGGACAGGTTTGGGACTGAAGCTTTCTTT	TRBV6-1	TRBJ1-1	15	TRBD1	.
CASSQVGGSFTDTQYF	TGCGCCAGCAGCCAAGTCGGGGGGTCTTTCACAGATACGCAGTATTTT	TRBV4-1	TRBJ2-3	16	TRBD2	.
CASSRGQGTPDTQYF	TGTGCCAGCAGCCGGGGACAGGGAACACCTGATACGCAGTATTTT	TRBV5-6	TRBJ2-3	15	TRBD1	.
CASSPYRTGGNSPLHF	TGTGCCAGCAGTCCATATAGGACAGGCGGTAATTCACCCCTCCACTTT	TRBV6-6	TRBJ1-6	16	TRBD1	medium-sized
CASSPSGGLTGYTF	TGTGCCAGCAGTCCCTCCGGGGGTTTAACAGGCTACACCTTC	TRBV6-5	TRBJ1-2	14	.	.
CASSLDRSSGNTIYF	TGCGCCAGCAGCCTAGACAGGTCTTCTGGAAACACCATATATTTT	TRBV4-1	TRBJ1-3	15	.	.
CASSLAASGGSYEQYF	TGCGCCAGCAGCTTGGCTGCGAGCGGGGGGTCCTACGAGCAGTACTTC	TRBV5-1	TRBJ2-7	16	TRBD2	.
CASSQLRGNSPLHF	TGTGCCAGCAGCCAACTCCGGGGTAATTCACCCCTCCACTTT	TRBV14	TRBJ1-6	14	.	.